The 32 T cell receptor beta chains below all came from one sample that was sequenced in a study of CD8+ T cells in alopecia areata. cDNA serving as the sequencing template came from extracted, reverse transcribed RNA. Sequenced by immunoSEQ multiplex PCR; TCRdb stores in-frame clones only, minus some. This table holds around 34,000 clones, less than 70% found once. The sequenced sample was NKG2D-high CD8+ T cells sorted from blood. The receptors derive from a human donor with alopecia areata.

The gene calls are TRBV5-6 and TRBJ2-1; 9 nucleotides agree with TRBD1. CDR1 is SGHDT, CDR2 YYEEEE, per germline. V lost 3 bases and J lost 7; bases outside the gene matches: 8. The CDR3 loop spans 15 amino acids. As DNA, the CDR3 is TGTGCCAGCAGCTCCCGGGACAGGGATAGGAATGAGCAGTTCTTC. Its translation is CASSSRDRDRNEQFF. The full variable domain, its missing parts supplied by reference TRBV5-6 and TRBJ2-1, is DAGVTQSPTHLIKTRGQQVTLRCSPKSGHDTVSWYQQALGQGPQFIFQYYEEEERQRGNFPDRFSGHQFPNYSSELNVNALLLGDSALYLCASSSRDRDRNEQFFGPGTRLTVL.

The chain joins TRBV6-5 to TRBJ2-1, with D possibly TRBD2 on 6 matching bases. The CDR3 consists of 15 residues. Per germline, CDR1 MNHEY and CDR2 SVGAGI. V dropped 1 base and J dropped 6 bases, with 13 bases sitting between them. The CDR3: CASSYLIGSTNEQFF. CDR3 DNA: TGTGCCAGCAGTTACTTGATCGGGAGTACCAATGAGCAGTTCTTC.

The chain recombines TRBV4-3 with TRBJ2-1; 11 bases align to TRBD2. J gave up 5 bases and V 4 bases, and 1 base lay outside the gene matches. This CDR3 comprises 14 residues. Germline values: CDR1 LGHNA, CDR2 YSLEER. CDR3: CASSPGLADNEQFF. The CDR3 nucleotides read TGCGCCAGCAGCCCGGGACTAGCGGACAATGAGCAGTTCTTC.

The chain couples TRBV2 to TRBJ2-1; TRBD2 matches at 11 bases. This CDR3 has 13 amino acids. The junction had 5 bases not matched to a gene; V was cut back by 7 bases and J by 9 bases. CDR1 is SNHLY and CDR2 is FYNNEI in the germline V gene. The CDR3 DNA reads TGTGCCAGCAAGGTACTAGCGGGAGTTGAGCAGTTCTTC. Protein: CASKVLAGVEQFF. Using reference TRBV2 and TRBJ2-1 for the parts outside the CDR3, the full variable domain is EPEVTQTPSHQVTQMGQEVILRCVPISNHLYFYWYRQILGQKVEFLVSFYNNEISEKSEIFDDQFSVERPDGSNFTLKIRSTKLEDSAMYFCASKVLAGVEQFFGPGTRLTVL.

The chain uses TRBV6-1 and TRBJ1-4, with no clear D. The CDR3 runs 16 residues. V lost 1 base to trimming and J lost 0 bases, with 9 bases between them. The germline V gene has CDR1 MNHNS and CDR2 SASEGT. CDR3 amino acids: CASSEVALATNEKLFF. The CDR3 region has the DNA TGTGCCAGCAGTGAAGTGGCGTTGGCAACTAATGAAAAACTGTTTTTT.

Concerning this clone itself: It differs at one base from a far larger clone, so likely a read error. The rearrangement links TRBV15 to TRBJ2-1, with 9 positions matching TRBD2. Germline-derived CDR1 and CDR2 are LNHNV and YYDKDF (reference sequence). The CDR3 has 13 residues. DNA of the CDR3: TGTGCCAGCAGCAGAGTAGCGGGGGAAGAGCAGTTCTTC. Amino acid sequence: CASSRVAGEEQFF.

The CDR3 bases are TGTGCCAGCAGCTTGGTCTACAGCTATGGCTACACCTTC. Its protein is CASSLVYSYGYTF. The chain links TRBV7-9 to TRBJ1-2; no firm D call. Per the germline V gene, CDR1 is SEHNR and CDR2 is FQNEAQ (reference sequence). V lost 3 bases and J 4 bases, leaving 9 bases between the germline ends. CDR3 length: 13 residues.

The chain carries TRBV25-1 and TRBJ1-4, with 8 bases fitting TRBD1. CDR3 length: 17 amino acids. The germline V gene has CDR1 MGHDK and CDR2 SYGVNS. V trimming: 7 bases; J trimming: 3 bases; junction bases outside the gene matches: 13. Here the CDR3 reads CASIPSEGTGPNEKLFF. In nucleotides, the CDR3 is TGTGCCAGCATCCCGTCTGAAGGGACAGGACCTAATGAAAAACTGTTTTTT.

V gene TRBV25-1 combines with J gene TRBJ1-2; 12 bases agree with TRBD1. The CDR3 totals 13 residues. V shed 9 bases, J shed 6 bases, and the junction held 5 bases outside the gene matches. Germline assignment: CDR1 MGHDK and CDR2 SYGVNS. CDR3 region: CASGTGGVDGYTF. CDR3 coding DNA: TGTGCCAGTGGGACAGGGGGCGTGGATGGCTACACCTTC.

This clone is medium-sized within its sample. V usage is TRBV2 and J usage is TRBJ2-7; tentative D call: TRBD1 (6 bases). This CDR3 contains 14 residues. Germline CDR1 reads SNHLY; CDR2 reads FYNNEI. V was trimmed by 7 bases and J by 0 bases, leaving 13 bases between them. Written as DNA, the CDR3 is TGTGCCAGCACCAGGACAGTCACCTCCTACGAGCAGTACTTC. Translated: CASTRTVTSYEQYF.

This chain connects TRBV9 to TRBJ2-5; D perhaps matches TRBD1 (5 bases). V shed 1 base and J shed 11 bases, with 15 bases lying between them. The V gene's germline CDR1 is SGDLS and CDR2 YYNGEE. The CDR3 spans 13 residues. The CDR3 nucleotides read TGTGCCAGCAGCGTAAAGTCAGGGTTGGAGCAGTACTTC. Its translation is CASSVKSGLEQYF. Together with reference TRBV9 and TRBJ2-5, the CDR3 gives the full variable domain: DSGVTQTPKHLITATGQRVTLRCSPRSGDLSVYWYQQSLDQGLQFLIQYYNGEERAKGNILERFSAQQFPDLHSELNLSSLELGDSALYFCASSVKSGLEQYFGPGTRLLVL.

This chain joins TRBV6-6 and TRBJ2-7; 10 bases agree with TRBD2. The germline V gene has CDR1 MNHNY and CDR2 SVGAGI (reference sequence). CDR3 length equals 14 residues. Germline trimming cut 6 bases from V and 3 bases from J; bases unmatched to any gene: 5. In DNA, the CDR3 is TGTGCCAGCAGGGCTGGACTAGCGGACTACGAGCAGTACTTC. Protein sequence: CASRAGLADYEQYF.

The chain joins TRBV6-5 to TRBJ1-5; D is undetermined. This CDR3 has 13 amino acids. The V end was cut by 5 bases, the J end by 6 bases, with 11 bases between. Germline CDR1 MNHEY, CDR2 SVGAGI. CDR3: CASSEAVGQPQHF. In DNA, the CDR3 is TGTGCCAGCAGTGAGGCAGTCGGTCAGCCCCAGCATTTT.

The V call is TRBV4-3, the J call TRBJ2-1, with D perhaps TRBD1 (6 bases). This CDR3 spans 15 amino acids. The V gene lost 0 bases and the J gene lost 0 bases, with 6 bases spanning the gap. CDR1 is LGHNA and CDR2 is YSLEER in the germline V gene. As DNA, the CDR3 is TGCGCCAGCAGCCAAGACAGGGGCTCCTACAATGAGCAGTTCTTC. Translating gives CASSQDRGSYNEQFF.

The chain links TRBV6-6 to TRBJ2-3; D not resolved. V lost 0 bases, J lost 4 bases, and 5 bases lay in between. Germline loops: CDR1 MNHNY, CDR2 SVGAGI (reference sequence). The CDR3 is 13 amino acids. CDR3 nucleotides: TGTGCCAGCAGTTACTCGGTGGCAGATACGCAGTATTTT. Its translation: CASSYSVADTQYF.

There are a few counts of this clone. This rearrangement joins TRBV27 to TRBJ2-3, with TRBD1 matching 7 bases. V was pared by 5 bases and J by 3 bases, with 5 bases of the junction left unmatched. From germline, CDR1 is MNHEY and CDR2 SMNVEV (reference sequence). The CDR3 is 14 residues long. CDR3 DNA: TGTGCCAGCAGTCCCACAGGGGAGACAGATACGCAGTATTTT. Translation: CASSPTGETDTQYF.

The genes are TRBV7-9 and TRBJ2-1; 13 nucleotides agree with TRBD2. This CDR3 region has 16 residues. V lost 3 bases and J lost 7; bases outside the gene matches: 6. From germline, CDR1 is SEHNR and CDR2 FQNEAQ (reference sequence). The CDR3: CASSFGLAGAKNEQFF. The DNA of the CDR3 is TGTGCCAGCAGCTTCGGACTAGCGGGAGCAAAAAATGAGCAGTTCTTC.

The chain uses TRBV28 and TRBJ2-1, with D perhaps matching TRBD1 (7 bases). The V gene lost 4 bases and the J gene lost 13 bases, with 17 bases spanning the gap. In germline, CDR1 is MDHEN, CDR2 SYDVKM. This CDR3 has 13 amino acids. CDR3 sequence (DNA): TGTGCCAGCAGTTCCGAGCAGGGGGGCATTCAGTTCTTC. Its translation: CASSSEQGGIQFF.

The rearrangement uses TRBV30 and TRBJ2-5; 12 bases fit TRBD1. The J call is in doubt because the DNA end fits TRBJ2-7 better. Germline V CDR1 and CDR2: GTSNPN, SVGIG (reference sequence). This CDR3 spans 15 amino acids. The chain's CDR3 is CAWSPGQGALYEQYF. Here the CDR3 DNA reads TGTGCCTGGAGTCCGGGACAGGGGGCTTTATACGAGCAGTACTTC.

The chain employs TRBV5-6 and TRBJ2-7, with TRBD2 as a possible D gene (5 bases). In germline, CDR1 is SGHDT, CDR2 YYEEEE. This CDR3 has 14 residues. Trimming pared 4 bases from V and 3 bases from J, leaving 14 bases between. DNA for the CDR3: TGTGCCAGCAGCCCGGGATACGGGAACTACGAGCAGTACTTC. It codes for CASSPGYGNYEQYF.

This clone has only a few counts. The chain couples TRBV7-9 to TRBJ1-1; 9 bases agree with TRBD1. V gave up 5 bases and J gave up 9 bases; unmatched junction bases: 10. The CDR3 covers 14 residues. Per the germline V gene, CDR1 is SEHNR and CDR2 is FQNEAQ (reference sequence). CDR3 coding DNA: TGTGCCAGCAGCCTAGGTCGGACAGGGGACCAAGCTTTCTTT. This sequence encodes CASSLGRTGDQAFF.

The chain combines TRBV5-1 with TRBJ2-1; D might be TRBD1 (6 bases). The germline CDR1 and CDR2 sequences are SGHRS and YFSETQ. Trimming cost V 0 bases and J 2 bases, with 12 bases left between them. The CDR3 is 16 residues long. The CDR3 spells CASSLARTGPYNEQFF. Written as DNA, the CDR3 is TGCGCCAGCAGCTTGGCGAGAACAGGGCCCTACAATGAGCAGTTCTTC.

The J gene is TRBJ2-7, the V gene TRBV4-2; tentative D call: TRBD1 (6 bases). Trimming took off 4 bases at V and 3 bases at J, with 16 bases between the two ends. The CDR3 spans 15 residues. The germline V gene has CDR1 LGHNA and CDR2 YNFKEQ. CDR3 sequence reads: CASSPDPGQDYEQYF. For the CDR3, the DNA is TGTGCCAGCAGCCCGGATCCGGGACAAGACTACGAGCAGTACTTC.

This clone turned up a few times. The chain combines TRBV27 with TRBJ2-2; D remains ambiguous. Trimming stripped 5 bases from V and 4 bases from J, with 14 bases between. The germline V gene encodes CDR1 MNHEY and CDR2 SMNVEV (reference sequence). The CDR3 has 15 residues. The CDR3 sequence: CASSPPHSFTGELFF. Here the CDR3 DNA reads TGTGCCAGCAGTCCACCCCACTCGTTCACCGGGGAGCTGTTTTTT.

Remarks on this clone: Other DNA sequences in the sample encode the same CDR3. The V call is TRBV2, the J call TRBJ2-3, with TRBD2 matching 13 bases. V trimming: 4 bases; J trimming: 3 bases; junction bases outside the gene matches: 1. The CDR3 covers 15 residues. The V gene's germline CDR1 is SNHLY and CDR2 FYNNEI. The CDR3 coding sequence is TGTGCCAGCAGTGGGGGACTAGCGGGAACAGATACGCAGTATTTT. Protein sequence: CASSGGLAGTDTQYF.

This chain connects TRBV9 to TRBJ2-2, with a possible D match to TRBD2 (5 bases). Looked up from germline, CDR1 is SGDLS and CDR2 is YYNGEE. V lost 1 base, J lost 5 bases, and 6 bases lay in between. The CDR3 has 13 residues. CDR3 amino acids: CASSVTGTGELFF. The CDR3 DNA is TGTGCCAGCAGCGTAACGGGGACCGGGGAGCTGTTTTTT. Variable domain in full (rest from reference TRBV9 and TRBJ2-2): DSGVTQTPKHLITATGQRVTLRCSPRSGDLSVYWYQQSLDQGLQFLIQYYNGEERAKGNILERFSAQQFPDLHSELNLSSLELGDSALYFCASSVTGTGELFFGEGSRLTVL.

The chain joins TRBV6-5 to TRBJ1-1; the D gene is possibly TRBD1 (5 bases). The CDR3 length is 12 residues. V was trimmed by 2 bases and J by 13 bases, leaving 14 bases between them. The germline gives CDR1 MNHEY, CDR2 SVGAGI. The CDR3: CASSYGAQPVFF. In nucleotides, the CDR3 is TGTGCCAGCAGTTACGGGGCTCAGCCAGTTTTCTTT.

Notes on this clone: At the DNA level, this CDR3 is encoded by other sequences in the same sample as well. In DNA form, the CDR3 reads TGCAGCGTTCGCTTCACAGCAACTCCAGATGGCTACACCTTC. The encoded protein is CSVRFTATPDGYTF. This chain joins TRBV29-1 and TRBJ1-2; no definite D call. The CDR3 spans 14 residues. Germline CDR1 SQVTM, CDR2 ANQGSEA. V was shortened by 5 bases and J by 6 bases, with 19 bases between the two germline ends.

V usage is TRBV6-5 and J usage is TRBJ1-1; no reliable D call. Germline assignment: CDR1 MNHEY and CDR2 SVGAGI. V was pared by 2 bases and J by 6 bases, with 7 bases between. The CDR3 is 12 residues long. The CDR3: CASSYGQAEAFF. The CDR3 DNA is TGTGCCAGCAGTTACGGGCAGGCTGAAGCTTTCTTT.

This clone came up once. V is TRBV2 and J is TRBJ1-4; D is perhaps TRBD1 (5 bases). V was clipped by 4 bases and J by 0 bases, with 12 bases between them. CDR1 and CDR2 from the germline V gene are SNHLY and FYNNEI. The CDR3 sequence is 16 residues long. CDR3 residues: CASSGDPYTTNEKLFF. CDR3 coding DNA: TGTGCCAGCAGTGGGGACCCTTATACAACTAATGAAAAACTGTTTTTT.

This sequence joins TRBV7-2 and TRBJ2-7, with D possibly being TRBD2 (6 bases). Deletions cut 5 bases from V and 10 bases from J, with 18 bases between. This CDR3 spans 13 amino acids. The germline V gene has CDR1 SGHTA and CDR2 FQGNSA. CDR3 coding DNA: TGTGCCAGCAGCCCAGGGACTCCTCTCGAACAGTACTTC. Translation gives CASSPGTPLEQYF.

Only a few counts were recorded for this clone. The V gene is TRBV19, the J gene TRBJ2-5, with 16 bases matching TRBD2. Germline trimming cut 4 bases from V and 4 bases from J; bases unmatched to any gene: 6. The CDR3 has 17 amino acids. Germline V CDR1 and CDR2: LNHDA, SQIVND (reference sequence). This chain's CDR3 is CASSRGTSGRAPETQYF. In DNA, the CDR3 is TGTGCCAGTAGTAGGGGGACTAGCGGGAGGGCCCCAGAGACCCAGTACTTC.